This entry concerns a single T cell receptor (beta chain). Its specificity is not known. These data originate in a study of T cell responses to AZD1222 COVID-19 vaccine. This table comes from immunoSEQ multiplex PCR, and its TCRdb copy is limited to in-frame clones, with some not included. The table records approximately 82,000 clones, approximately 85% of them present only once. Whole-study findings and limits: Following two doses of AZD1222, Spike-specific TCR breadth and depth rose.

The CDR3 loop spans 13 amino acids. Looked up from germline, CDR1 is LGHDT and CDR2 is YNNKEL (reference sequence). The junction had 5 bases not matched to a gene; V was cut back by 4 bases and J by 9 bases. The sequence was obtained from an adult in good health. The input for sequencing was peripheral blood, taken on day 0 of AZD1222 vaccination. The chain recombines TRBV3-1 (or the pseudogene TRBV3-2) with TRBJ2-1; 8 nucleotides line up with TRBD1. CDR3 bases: TGTGCCAGCAGCCGACAGGGGATTGTTGAGCAGTTCTTC. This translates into CASSRQGIVEQFF.